In this sample, the clone carrying this TCR beta chain turned up a few times. This sample is drawn from a study of blood T cell repertoires in COVID-19. In the study overall: Spain, Italy and the United States supplied samples that represented acute and convalescent COVID-19. PBMCs, B-cell-depleted T cells, or T cells provided the cDNA or gDNA that made up the material.

Original processing notes: Quantification of nucleated cells was approximated via reference gene primer amplification. Assay used: immunoSEQ multiplex PCR; TCRdb lists only in-frame clones, some missing. Clone size and V and J calls were adopted from that table, with D and trimming inferred from the DNA. Seen here are around 74,000 clones, about nine tenths observed once, and the top ten hold 16%. Germline CDR1 KGHDR, CDR2 SFDVKD. Trimming cost V 4 bases and J 1 base; bases outside gene matches: 8. There are 18 residues in the CDR3. The sequence was obtained from a woman aged 80 or over with active or convalescent COVID-19. The source material was peripheral blood. The chain recombines TRBV24-1 with TRBJ2-5, with 13 bases aligning to TRBD2. CDR3 in DNA: TGTGCCACCAGTGAGCTAACTAGCGGGGGGGGCCGCCAAGAGACCCAGTACTTC. This translates into CATSELTSGGGRQETQYF.